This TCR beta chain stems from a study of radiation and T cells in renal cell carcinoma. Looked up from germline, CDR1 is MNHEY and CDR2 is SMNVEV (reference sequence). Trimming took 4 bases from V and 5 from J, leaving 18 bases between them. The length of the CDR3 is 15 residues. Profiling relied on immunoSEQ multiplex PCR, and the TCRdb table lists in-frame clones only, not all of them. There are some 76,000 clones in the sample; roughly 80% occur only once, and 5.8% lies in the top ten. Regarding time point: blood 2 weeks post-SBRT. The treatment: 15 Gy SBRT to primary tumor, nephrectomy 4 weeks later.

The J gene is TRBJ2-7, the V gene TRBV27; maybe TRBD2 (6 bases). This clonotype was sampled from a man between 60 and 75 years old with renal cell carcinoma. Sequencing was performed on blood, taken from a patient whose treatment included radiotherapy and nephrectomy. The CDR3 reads CASSWDGDLLDEQYF. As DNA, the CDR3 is TGTGCCAGCAGTTGGGACGGGGACTTATTGGACGAGCAGTACTTC.